This T cell receptor beta chain was found in a study of cytomegalovirus exposure and HLA in healthy donors. Whole-study results and caveats: TRBV6-2, TRBV6-3 and some other V segments were unresolvable in 87-base-pair reads. A later analysis reported that several of the most significant clusters appeared to be linked to common viral pathogens, among them Epstein-Barr virus.

Germline V gives CDR1 MNHEY, CDR2 SVGAGI. The J segment lost 5 bases and the V segment lost 4 bases, leaving 2 bases of the junction unmatched. CDR3 length: 14 residues. PCR used 60 Vbeta primers and 13 Jbeta primers. Method: immunoSEQ multiplex PCR; TCRdb's copy keeps in-frame clones and lacks some. The repertoire holds approximately 130,000 clones, with approximately 82% as singletons. In the case of this clone: Its antigen is not known. The same CDR3 is also encoded by other DNA sequences in this sample.

The clonotype comes from a man aged 35 to 55 in good health and CMV-seronegative. This chain links TRBV6-5 with TRBJ2-2; 9 nucleotides match TRBD1. Sequences were obtained from PBMCs. The CDR3 region is CASSLQGATGELFF. The CDR3 nucleotides are TGTGCCAGCAGTTTACAGGGGGCAACCGGGGAGCTGTTTTTT.